A selection of T cell receptor beta chains follows, all from one sample in a study of T-cell memory formation after mild COVID-19. TCRdb redid the calling of the 5' RACE reads with MiXCR, one entry per CDR3 protein. The data contain roughly 43,000 distinct CDR3 sequences, 9.5% of them singletons. Sequenced material: PBMCs or a T cell subset sorted from them (not recorded which). These receptors originate from an adult woman who had mild COVID-19 (a few samples of this study predate the infection). Cell type and time point are not known. Both conserved end residues are part of each CDR3. D genes are given only for firm matches. Some rows have no size entry. The others give once, few or many, or a class for an expanded clone.

. TRBJ2-3 few TRBV5-4 CASSLDRVNTQYF TGTGCCAGCAGCTTGGACAGGGTAAATACGCAGTATTTT
TRBD2 TRBJ2-1 few TRBV5-1 CASSLGGTSVSYNEQFF TGCGCCAGCAGCTTGGGAGGGACTAGCGTCTCCTACAATGAGCAGTTCTTC
. TRBJ2-7 . TRBV30 CAWSEIWYEQYF TGTGCCTGGAGTGAAATATGGTACGAGCAGTACTTC
TRBD1 TRBJ2-5 . TRBV7-8 CASSTWTGGVETQYF TGTGCCAGCAGCACCTGGACAGGAGGTGTGGAGACCCAGTACTTC
TRBD1 TRBJ2-1 . TRBV11-2 CASSSRQGAINEQFF TGTGCCAGCAGCTCCCGACAGGGGGCGATCAATGAGCAGTTCTTC
. TRBJ1-1 . TRBV5-6 CASSRSRLLEAFF TGTGCCAGCAGCCGCTCACGACTGCTTGAAGCTTTCTTT
. TRBJ1-1 few TRBV9 CASSSNPTLNTEAFF TGTGCCAGCAGTTCTAATCCAACCCTGAACACTGAAGCTTTCTTT
. TRBJ2-1 few TRBV10-3 CAISKRRTASSYNEQFF TGTGCCATCAGCAAAAGGAGGACAGCCAGCTCCTACAATGAGCAGTTCTTC
. TRBJ1-2 . TRBV30 CAWTPILSHSGYTF TGTGCCTGGACCCCAATTCTCAGTCATTCAGGCTACACCTTC
TRBD1 TRBJ2-2 many TRBV6-5 CAVQGDRTGELFF TGTGCCGTTCAGGGGGATCGGACCGGGGAGCTGTTTTTT
. TRBJ1-5 few TRBV6-6 CASGQGDYSNQPQHF TGTGCCAGCGGTCAGGGAGATTATAGCAATCAGCCCCAGCATTTT
. TRBJ1-4 . TRBV30 CAWGAQGREKLFF TGTGCCTGGGGGGCGCAGGGCCGGGAAAAACTGTTTTTT
. TRBJ2-7 many TRBV7-7 CASSPGAGVHEQYF TGTGCCAGCAGCCCAGGCGCAGGGGTCCACGAGCAGTACTTC
. TRBJ1-1 . TRBV25-1 CASRDLRGGGNTEAFF TGTGCCAGCCGAGATCTACGAGGTGGGGGGAACACTGAAGCTTTCTTT
TRBD2 TRBJ2-3 few TRBV11-2 CASSLYGGGAKDTQYF TGTGCCAGCAGCTTATACGGCGGGGGGGCGAAAGATACGCAGTATTTT
. TRBJ1-5 few TRBV6-6 CASSYWGVDSNQPQHF TGTGCCAGCAGTTACTGGGGGGTAGATAGCAATCAGCCCCAGCATTTT
TRBD1 TRBJ1-1 . TRBV4-1 CASSQQRQGGTEAFF TGCGCCAGCAGCCAACAAAGACAGGGTGGCACTGAAGCTTTCTTT
. TRBJ1-1 few TRBV20-1 CSARDQGRGTEAFF TGCAGTGCTAGAGATCAAGGCCGGGGCACTGAAGCTTTCTTT
. TRBJ2-5 many TRBV5-1 CASSYQAQGTQETQYF TGCGCCAGCAGCTATCAGGCGCAGGGGACCCAAGAGACCCAGTACTTC
. TRBJ2-3 many TRBV20-1 CSARDRQGRVITSTDTQYF TGCAGTGCTAGAGATCGTCAGGGTAGGGTTATAACTAGCACAGATACGCAGTATTTT
. TRBJ2-3 few TRBV7-8 CASSLDPLEAGTDTQYF TGTGCCAGCAGCTTAGATCCCCTAGAGGCAGGCACAGATACGCAGTATTTT
. TRBJ1-1 . TRBV2 CASSEGRMNTEAFF TGTGCCAGCAGTGAGGGCCGGATGAACACTGAAGCTTTCTTT
TRBD1 TRBJ2-3 many TRBV6-1 CASTPGGLTDTQYF TGTGCCAGCACCCCAGGGGGCCTCACAGATACGCAGTATTTT
. TRBJ2-3 medium-sized TRBV6-5 CASSYDETNTQYF TGTGCCAGCAGTTACGACGAAACCAATACGCAGTATTTT
TRBD2 TRBJ2-7 many TRBV20-1 CSATVGLAGIYEQYF TGCAGTGCTACAGTAGGACTAGCGGGAATTTACGAGCAGTACTTC
. TRBJ2-7 few TRBV27 CASGPPGPYEQYF TGTGCCTCAGGCCCCCCAGGACCGTACGAGCAGTACTTC
. TRBJ2-7 . TRBV9 CASSPQGGLHSYEQYF TGTGCCAGCAGCCCACAGGGAGGACTCCACTCCTACGAGCAGTACTTC
. TRBJ2-3 few TRBV6-6 CASSHGGRGRFTDTQYF TGTGCCAGCAGCCACGGAGGGCGGGGGCGGTTCACAGATACGCAGTATTTT
. TRBJ2-7 . TRBV5-6 CASSLPWTKEQYF TGTGCCAGCAGCTTGCCCTGGACAAAGGAGCAGTACTTC
. TRBJ2-1 many TRBV30 CAWSYGHYNEQFF TGTGCCTGGAGTTACGGCCACTACAATGAGCAGTTCTTC
. TRBJ2-3 many TRBV7-9 CASSPDSFTPDTQYF TGTGCCAGCAGCCCGGACAGCTTTACCCCAGATACGCAGTATTTT
. TRBJ1-2 few TRBV4-2 CASSQGEGRDNYGYTF TGTGCCAGCAGCCAAGGAGAGGGCAGGGACAACTATGGCTACACCTTC